Each of the 8 T cell receptor beta chains below was sequenced from the same sample in a study of PD-L1 blockade in urothelial cancer. Data came from immunoSEQ multiplex PCR; TCRdb stores just in-frame clones and leaves some out. The sample lists fewer than 85,000 clones; 88% were seen once. Indicated time point: peripheral blood 6 weeks after treatment start. Sequenced material: PBMCs, taken around atezolizumab (anti-PD-L1) treatment. Receptors originate from a man aged 60 to 75 with urothelial cancer.

The V gene is TRBV5-8, the J gene TRBJ2-7; 7 positions agree with TRBD1. In germline, CDR1 is SGHTS, CDR2 YDEGEE. Trimming removed 4 bases from V and 0 bases from J; junction bases left unmatched: 7. The CDR3 consists of 15 residues. CDR3 loop: CASSVAGTASYEQYF. CDR3 nucleotides: TGTGCCAGCAGCGTCGCCGGGACAGCCTCCTACGAGCAGTACTTC.

The chain is built from TRBV27 and TRBJ2-6, with D perhaps matching TRBD1 (6 bases). Trimming removed 6 bases at V and 0 bases at J, with 18 bases between. CDR1 MNHEY and CDR2 SMNVEV come from the germline V gene (reference sequence). The CDR3 extends over 18 amino acids. The CDR3 nucleotides are TGTGCCAGCAGCCGAACGACAGGAAAATACTCTGGGGCCAACGTCCTGACTTTC. It yields the protein CASSRTTGKYSGANVLTF. Using reference TRBV27 and TRBJ2-6 for the parts outside the CDR3, the full variable domain is EAQVTQNPRYLITVTGKKLTVTCSQNMNHEYMSWYRQDPGLGLRQIYYSMNVEVTDKGDVPEGYKVSRKEKRNFPLILESPSPNQTSLYFCASSRTTGKYSGANVLTFGAGSRLTVL.

The chain couples TRBV7-8 to TRBJ2-5, with 7 bases fitting TRBD2. J gave up 7 bases and V 5 bases, and 16 bases lay outside the gene matches. The CDR3 covers 16 residues. Germline V lookup: CDR1 SGHVS, CDR2 FQNEAQ. For the CDR3, the DNA is TGTGCCAGCAGCCCCTTCGGTAGCGGCGGGAGTCTGACCCAGTACTTC. The encoded protein is CASSPFGSGGSLTQYF.

This chain uses TRBV28 with TRBJ1-5; 9 nucleotides align to TRBD1. V shed 5 bases, J shed 7 bases, and the junction held 9 bases outside the gene matches. Germline CDR1 reads MDHEN; CDR2 reads SYDVKM. The CDR3 loop spans 15 amino acids. This chain's CDR3 is CASSLTGGVWQPQHF. The CDR3 DNA sequence: TGTGCCAGCAGTCTAACAGGGGGCGTATGGCAGCCCCAGCATTTT. Filled out from reference TRBV28 and TRBJ1-5, the complete variable domain reads DVKVTQSSRYLVKRTGEKVFLECVQDMDHENMFWYRQDPGLGLRLIYFSYDVKMKEKGDIPEGYSVSREKKERFSLILESASTNQTSMYLCASSLTGGVWQPQHFGDGTRLSIL.

The chain couples TRBV5-1 to TRBJ2-7; D is perhaps TRBD1 (5 bases). This CDR3 has 16 amino acids. The V gene lost 0 bases and the J gene lost 2 bases, with 15 bases spanning the gap. Germline assignment: CDR1 SGHRS and CDR2 YFSETQ. CDR3 protein: CASSLVSGLVTYEQYF. The CDR3 nucleotides read TGCGCCAGCAGCTTGGTGTCAGGGTTAGTTACCTACGAGCAGTACTTC.

The rearrangement uses TRBV2 and TRBJ1-1; D call uncertain. Trimming pared 7 bases from V and 7 bases from J, leaving 10 bases between. This CDR3 comprises 11 residues. In germline, CDR1 is SNHLY, CDR2 FYNNEI. CDR3 in DNA: TGTGCCAGCACGGAGGCTCTTGAAGCTTTCTTT. Its translation: CASTEALEAFF.

The chain uses TRBV25-1 and TRBJ2-1; TRBD2 agrees at 14 bases. Per germline, CDR1 MGHDK and CDR2 SYGVNS. The length of the CDR3 is 16 residues. Germline trimming cut 4 bases from V and 9 bases from J; bases unmatched to any gene: 8. The CDR3, as DNA: TGTGCCAGCAGTGCCCGGACTAGCGGGAGGTTTGGTGAGCAGTTCTTC. Protein sequence: CASSARTSGRFGEQFF.

By share, this clone counts as medium-sized. The rearrangement uses TRBV7-8 and TRBJ2-7; 14 nucleotides line up with TRBD2. The CDR3 has 19 residues. Germline V lookup: CDR1 SGHVS, CDR2 FQNEAQ. The junction had 12 bases not matched to a gene; V was cut back by 5 bases and J by 0 bases. This chain's CDR3 is CASSTGLAGGIPSSYEQYF. CDR3 sequence (DNA): TGTGCCAGCAGCACCGGACTAGCGGGGGGAATACCGAGCTCCTACGAGCAGTACTTC.